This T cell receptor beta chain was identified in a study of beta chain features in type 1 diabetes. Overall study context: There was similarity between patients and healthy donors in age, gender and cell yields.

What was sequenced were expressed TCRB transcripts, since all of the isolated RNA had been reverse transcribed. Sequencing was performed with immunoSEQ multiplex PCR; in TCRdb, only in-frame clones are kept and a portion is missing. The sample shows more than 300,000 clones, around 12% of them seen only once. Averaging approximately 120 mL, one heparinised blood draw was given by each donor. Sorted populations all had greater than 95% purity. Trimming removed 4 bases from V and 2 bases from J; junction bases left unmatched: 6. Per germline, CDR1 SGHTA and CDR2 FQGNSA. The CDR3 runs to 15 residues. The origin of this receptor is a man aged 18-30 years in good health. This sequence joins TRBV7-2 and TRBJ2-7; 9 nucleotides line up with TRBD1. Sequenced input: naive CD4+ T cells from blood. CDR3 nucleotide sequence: TGTGCCAGCAGCTGGACAGGGGATGTCGCCTACGAGCAGTACTTC. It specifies CASSWTGDVAYEQYF. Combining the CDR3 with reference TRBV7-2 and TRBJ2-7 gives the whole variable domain GAGVSQSPSNKVTEKGKDVELRCDPISGHTALYWYRQSLGQGLEFLIYFQGNSAPDKSGLPSDRFSAERTGGSVSTLTIQRTQQEDSAVYLCASSWTGDVAYEQYFGPGTRLTVT.